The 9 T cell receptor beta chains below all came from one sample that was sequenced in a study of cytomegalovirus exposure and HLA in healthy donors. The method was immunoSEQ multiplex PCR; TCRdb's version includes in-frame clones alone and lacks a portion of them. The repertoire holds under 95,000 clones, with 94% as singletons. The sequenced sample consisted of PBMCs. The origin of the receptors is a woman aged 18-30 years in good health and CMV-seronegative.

Here the CDR3 reads CASSLASTETQYF. CDR3 nucleotides: TGTGCCAGCAGCCTGGCTAGCACCGAGACCCAGTACTTC. This rearrangement joins TRBV5-6 to TRBJ2-5; D possibly corresponds to TRBD2 (5 bases). This CDR3 region has 13 residues. The V end was cut by 4 bases, the J end by 5 bases, with 12 bases between. Germline CDR1 SGHDT, CDR2 YYEEEE.

The CDR3 loop reads CASSVRSLNTEAFF. Written as DNA, the CDR3 is TGCGCCAGCAGTGTCAGATCTCTTAACACTGAAGCTTTCTTT. The chain carries TRBV4-1 and TRBJ1-1; D remains ambiguous. The length of the CDR3 is 14 residues. V was shortened by 6 bases and J by 2 bases, with 13 bases between the two germline ends. The germline CDR1 and CDR2 sequences are MGHRA and YSYEKL.

CDR3 sequence: CASSDGRFSYEQYF. CDR3 nucleotides: TGTGCCAGCAGTGACGGGAGGTTCTCCTACGAGCAGTACTTC. The V gene is TRBV6-1, the J gene TRBJ2-7; 7 nucleotides match TRBD2. V trimming: 3 bases; J trimming: 0 bases; junction bases outside the gene matches: 2. Germline V gene sequence: CDR1 MNHNS, CDR2 SASEGT. This CDR3 has 14 amino acids.

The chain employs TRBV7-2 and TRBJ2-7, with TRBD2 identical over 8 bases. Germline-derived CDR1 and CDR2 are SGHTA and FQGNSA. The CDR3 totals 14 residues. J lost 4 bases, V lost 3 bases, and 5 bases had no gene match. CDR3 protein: CASSFRSGGYEQYF. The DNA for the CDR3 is TGTGCCAGCAGCTTTCGGAGCGGGGGTTACGAGCAGTACTTC.

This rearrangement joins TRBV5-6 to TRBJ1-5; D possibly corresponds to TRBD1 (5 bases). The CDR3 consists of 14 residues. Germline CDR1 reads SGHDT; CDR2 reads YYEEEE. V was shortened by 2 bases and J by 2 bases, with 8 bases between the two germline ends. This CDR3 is CASSFATGNQPQHF. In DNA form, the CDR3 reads TGTGCCAGCAGCTTCGCGACAGGCAATCAGCCCCAGCATTTT. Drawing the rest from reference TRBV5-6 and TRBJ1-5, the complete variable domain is DAGVTQSPTHLIKTRGQQVTLRCSPKSGHDTVSWYQQALGQGPQFIFQYYEEEERQRGNFPDRFSGHQFPNYSSELNVNALLLGDSALYLCASSFATGNQPQHFGDGTRLSIL.

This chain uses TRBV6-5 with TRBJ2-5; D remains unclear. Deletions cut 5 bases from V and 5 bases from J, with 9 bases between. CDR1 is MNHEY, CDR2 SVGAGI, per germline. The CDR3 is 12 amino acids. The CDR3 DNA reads TGTGCCAGCAGTGAATCCCAGGAGACCCAGTACTTC. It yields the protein CASSESQETQYF.

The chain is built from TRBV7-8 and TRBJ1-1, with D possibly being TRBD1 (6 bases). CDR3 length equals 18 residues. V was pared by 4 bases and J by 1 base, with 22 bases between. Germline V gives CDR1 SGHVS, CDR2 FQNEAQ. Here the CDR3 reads CASSSYSRGRLGNTEAFF. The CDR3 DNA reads TGTGCCAGCAGCTCATACTCGCGGGGGCGGCTCGGGAACACTGAAGCTTTCTTT.

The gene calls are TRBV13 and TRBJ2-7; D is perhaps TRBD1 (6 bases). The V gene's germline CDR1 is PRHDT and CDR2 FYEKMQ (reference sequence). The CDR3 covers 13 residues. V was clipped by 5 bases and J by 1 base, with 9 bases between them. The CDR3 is CASSHGQSYEQYF. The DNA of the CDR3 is TGTGCCAGCAGCCATGGACAGTCCTACGAGCAGTACTTC.

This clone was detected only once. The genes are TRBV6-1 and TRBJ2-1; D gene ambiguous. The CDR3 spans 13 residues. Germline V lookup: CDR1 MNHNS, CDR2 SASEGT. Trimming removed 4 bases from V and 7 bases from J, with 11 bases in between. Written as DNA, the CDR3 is TGTGCCAGCAGTGTACGACTTTTTAATGAGCAGTTCTTC. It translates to CASSVRLFNEQFF.